The 8 T cell receptor beta chains below were found in one sample sequenced in a study of blood T cells in healthy people across ages (dated by TCRdb to the mid-2010s). Libraries were made using 5' RACE. The instrument given in TCRdb is Illumina HiSeq 2500. A second PCR of about 6 to 12 cycles was run with a J-beta primer mix and a sample-barcoded 5' primer. TCRdb's own reprocessing of the public reads used fastp at Q25 and MiXCR and kept productive beta chains. When rows share a CDR3 protein, they turn into one entry using the most common DNA and genes. The sample yields 800,000 or so distinct CDR3 sequences; about 47% were counted once. Jointly, the top ten make up 15% to 20% of the sample. What was sequenced was blood. Receptors were obtained from an older man in good health.

The chain links TRBV28 to TRBJ2-2; 10 nucleotides agree with TRBD2. Germline trimming cut 11 bases from V and 6 bases from J; bases unmatched to any gene: 15. Germline CDR1 MDHEN, CDR2 SYDVKM. The CDR3 covers 16 residues. The CDR3 loop is CAGTNPGAGGPGELFF. DNA for the CDR3: TGTGCCGGCACCAACCCGGGAGCGGGAGGGCCCGGGGAGCTGTTTTTT.

This clonotype was seen repeatedly, ten times or more. The chain links TRBV20-1 to TRBJ1-5; D may be TRBD1 (5 bases). The CDR3 covers 13 residues. Trimming took 3 bases from V and 7 from J, leaving 13 bases between them. The germline V gene encodes CDR1 DFQATT and CDR2 SNEGSKA (reference sequence). The CDR3 DNA reads TGCAGTGCTAGTTCAGGGTATGTCCAGCCCCAGCATTTT. Translation: CSASSGYVQPQHF.

In this sample, this clonotype turned up a few times. The chain recombines TRBV5-1 with TRBJ1-1; 7 positions agree with TRBD1. J gave up 3 bases and V 3 bases, and 8 bases lay outside the gene matches. CDR1 and CDR2 (germline): SGHRS, YFSETQ. The length of the CDR3 is 15 residues. Here the CDR3 DNA reads TGCGCCAGCAGCTCCTCCCCTGACAGGGACACTGAAGCTTTCTTT. Its translation: CASSSSPDRDTEAFF. Combining the CDR3 with reference TRBV5-1 and TRBJ1-1 gives the whole variable domain KAGVTQTPRYLIKTRGQQVTLSCSPISGHRSVSWYQQTPGQGLQFLFEYFSETQRNKGNFPGRFSGRQFSNSRSEMNVSTLELGDSALYLCASSSSPDRDTEAFFGQGTRLTVV.

The genes are TRBV10-2 and TRBJ1-5; D gene ambiguous. The CDR3 length is 14 residues. V was trimmed by 8 bases and J by 2 bases, leaving 13 bases between them. Germline lookup yields CDR1 WSHSY and CDR2 SAAADI. In nucleotides, the CDR3 is TGCGCCAGCTCCCGCGACCCCCGCAATCAGCCCCAGCATTTT. It codes for CASSRDPRNQPQHF.

In this sample, this clonotype turned up once. The genes are TRBV5-1 and TRBJ2-7, with 9 bases fitting TRBD2. This CDR3 has 13 amino acids. Per germline, CDR1 SGHRS and CDR2 YFSETQ. The ends lost 5 bases at V and 5 bases at J; junction bases unmatched: 5. CDR3 in amino acids: CASSAGGPNEQYF. The CDR3 DNA reads TGCGCCAGCAGTGCGGGAGGGCCTAACGAGCAGTACTTC.

This clonotype was observed a few times. The rearrangement links TRBV7-2 to TRBJ1-2; weak D call: TRBD1 (5 bases). V lost 5 bases and J lost 1, with 14 bases in between. The CDR3 sequence is 15 residues long. Germline V gives CDR1 SGHTA, CDR2 FQGNSA. The CDR3 loop is CASSPNPGGNYGYTF. The CDR3 nucleotides are TGTGCCAGCAGCCCTAACCCGGGGGGTAACTATGGCTACACCTTC.

The rearrangement uses TRBV11-2 and TRBJ2-7; TRBD2 might be the D (7 bases). The germline V and J ends were trimmed by 3 bases and 2 bases, with 17 bases remaining between them. Per germline, CDR1 SGHAT and CDR2 FQNNGV. The CDR3 is made up of 16 amino acids. In DNA, the CDR3 is TGTGCCAGCAGCTTCCTAGGGGGGGGAAATACCTACGAGCAGTACTTC. It encodes CASSFLGGGNTYEQYF. Full variable domain (rest looked up from reference TRBV11-2 and TRBJ2-7): EAGVAQSPRYKIIEKRQSVAFWCNPISGHATLYWYQQILGQGPKLLIQFQNNGVVDDSQLPKDRFSAERLKGVDSTLKIQPAKLEDSAVYLCASSFLGGGNTYEQYFGPGTRLTVT.

This clonotype was counted many times. The V gene is TRBV20-1, the J gene TRBJ1-5; no firm D call. The V gene's germline CDR1 is DFQATT and CDR2 SNEGSKA (reference sequence). The CDR3 sequence is 15 residues long. Trimming removed 0 bases at V and 3 bases at J, with 12 bases between. CDR3 nucleotides: TGCAGTGCTAGAGAATCGGAGGGCAACAATCAGCCCCAGCATTTT. This gives the protein CSARESEGNNQPQHF.